Sequencing of this T cell receptor beta chain was carried out in a study of human T cells and chemical hapten exposure. Across the study: Each patch test put 0.01% DPC on the upper back, and results were read at 6 days.

In this sample, this clonotype turned up many times. Its target is unknown. From germline, CDR1 is SGHAT and CDR2 FQNNGV. The length of the CDR3 is 16 residues. Trimming took 5 bases from V and 3 from J, leaving 19 bases between them. MiXCR, applied by TCRdb to the RACE reads, yields one record per CDR3 protein. This sample has around 110,000 distinct CDR3 sequences, with about an eighth found just once. General study findings and limits: PT1 expanded TCR counts and patch test score were linked, and their correlation was positive. Significantly greater numbers of large CDR3 similarity clusters came from expanded TCRs than from controls.

Time point: patch test 1, 2 weeks after DPC sensitization. Treatment meaning: therapeutic diphenylcyclopropenone sensitization with weekly scalp DPC. The sequencing used whole blood, collected in connection with sensitization to the hapten diphenylcyclopropenone (DPC). This TCR was sampled from a woman aged 45-65 years with alopecia areata. Some clones in this sample may be carry-over from other donors' samples. This chain connects TRBV11-2 to TRBJ1-2; tentative D call: TRBD1 (6 bases). This CDR3 is CASSPTSGRGDYGYTF. CDR3 DNA: TGTGCCAGCAGCCCCACATCGGGCAGGGGAGACTATGGCTACACCTTC. Filled out from reference TRBV11-2 and TRBJ1-2, the complete variable domain reads EAGVAQSPRYKIIEKRQSVAFWCNPISGHATLYWYQQILGQGPKLLIQFQNNGVVDDSQLPKDRFSAERLKGVDSTLKIQPAKLEDSAVYLCASSPTSGRGDYGYTFGSGTRLTVV.